The 32 T cell receptor beta chains given below trace back to one sample, sequenced in a study of brain T cells in children with intractable seizures (dated by TCRdb to the early 2020s). The time point label for this specimen denotes: resected brain tissue, or blood drawn just prior to surgery. Receptor amplification or capture employed the immunoSEQ multiplex PCR assay. TCRdb limited this immuneACCESS table to in-frame rearrangements with V and J called. A share of clones is missing; checked studies link under half to unresolved V genes, and the rest is unexplained. Across this sample there are about 80,000 clones, with around nine tenths seen only once. The ten biggest clones cover roughly 25% of the sample. The starting material was peripheral blood, obtained at surgery. These receptors were obtained from a girl aged 2 to 10 with Rasmussen encephalitis and intractable seizures.

The V and J genes are TRBV7-6 and TRBJ2-2, with TRBD1 matching 8 bases. The CDR3 contains 14 residues. The germline CDR1 and CDR2 sequences are SGHVS and FNYEAQ. V shed 5 bases and J 4 bases; nucleotides not matched to a gene: 3. In DNA, the CDR3 is TGTGCCAGCAGCCAGACAGGGGCCACCGGGGAGCTGTTTTTT. Residues: CASSQTGATGELFF.

This chain uses TRBV11-3 with TRBJ2-6; perhaps TRBD2 as D (6 bases). The germline gives CDR1 SGHNT, CDR2 YENEEA. With 8 bases removed from V and 1 base from J, the gap between germline ends came to 6 bases. The CDR3 runs 13 residues. The CDR3: CASRGSGANVLTF. CDR3 nucleotides: TGTGCCAGCCGGGGGTCTGGGGCCAACGTCCTGACTTTC.

The chain couples TRBV10-3 to TRBJ1-2, with a possible D match to TRBD1 (5 bases). V was pared by 0 bases and J by 8 bases, with 28 bases between. Germline CDR1 is ENHRY and CDR2 is SYGVKD. The CDR3 extends over 19 amino acids. CDR3 sequence: CAISESEGWIPSGPRGYTF. The CDR3 DNA reads TGTGCCATCAGTGAGTCGGAGGGTTGGATACCTTCGGGGCCTCGGGGCTACACCTTC.

In its sample, this clone was seen once. The gene calls are TRBV6-1 and TRBJ2-7; D is tentatively TRBD1 or TRBD2 (5 bases each). Trimming left V 2 bases short and J 3 bases short, with 8 bases between. The CDR3 spans 13 residues. Germline V lookup: CDR1 MNHNS, CDR2 SASEGT. The CDR3 loop is CASSERDGYEQYF. The CDR3 DNA follows: TGTGCCAGCAGTGAAAGGGACGGCTACGAGCAGTACTTC.

This clone was counted only a few times. The V and J genes are TRBV7-9 and TRBJ2-7; D may be TRBD2 (5 bases). The CDR3 sequence is 13 residues long. The germline V gene encodes CDR1 SEHNR and CDR2 FQNEAQ (reference sequence). The V gene lost 5 bases and the J gene lost 1 base, with 9 bases spanning the gap. The CDR3 spells CASSRGSSYEQYF. The CDR3 nucleotides are TGTGCCAGCAGCCGCGGGTCGTCCTACGAGCAGTACTTC.

V is TRBV19 and J is TRBJ1-3; unclear D gene. CDR3 length equals 20 residues. Looked up from germline, CDR1 is LNHDA and CDR2 is SQIVND (reference sequence). V lost 5 bases to trimming and J lost 0 bases, with 26 bases between them. Written as DNA, the CDR3 is TGTGCCAGTAGTCCCCCGGGCCTTAGTCGACCATCAAGCTCTGGAAACACCATATATTTT. Its protein product is CASSPPGLSRPSSSGNTIYF.

V usage is TRBV27 and J usage is TRBJ1-1, with TRBD1 as a possible D gene (5 bases). Germline loops: CDR1 MNHEY, CDR2 SMNVEV (reference sequence). Deletions cut 6 bases from V and 2 bases from J, with 16 bases between. This CDR3 has 15 residues. CDR3 coding DNA: TGTGCCAGCAGGTACGGGGACCGAACTAACACTGAAGCTTTCTTT. This gives the protein CASRYGDRTNTEAFF.

This chain links TRBV30 with TRBJ2-7, with 7 bases lining up with TRBD1. The J segment lost 0 bases and the V segment lost 2 bases, leaving 13 bases of the junction unmatched. CDR3 length: 17 amino acids. Germline values: CDR1 GTSNPN, CDR2 SVGIG (reference sequence). In DNA form, the CDR3 reads TGTGCCTGGAGTCCCGGGACAGTTCCCGGTACCTCCTACGAGCAGTACTTC. Amino acids: CAWSPGTVPGTSYEQYF.

This sequence joins TRBV28 and TRBJ2-7; 7 bases map to TRBD2. In germline, CDR1 is MDHEN, CDR2 SYDVKM. This CDR3 is 12 amino acids long. Unmatched junction bases numbered 8, after V lost 8 bases and J lost 7 bases. CDR3 sequence (DNA): TGTGCCAGCTACCACAGCGGGATTGAGCAGTACTTC. Translating it yields CASYHSGIEQYF.

This chain uses TRBV5-1 with TRBJ2-3, with 9 bases aligning to TRBD2. CDR1 SGHRS and CDR2 YFSETQ come from the germline V gene. V lost 2 bases, J lost 6 bases, and 7 bases stayed unmatched. The CDR3 consists of 15 residues. The CDR3, as DNA: TGCGCCAGCAGCTTATCAGCGGGAGGATCTGATACGCAGTATTTT. Its protein product is CASSLSAGGSDTQYF.

J is TRBJ1-5 and V is TRBV29-1, with 7 bases identical to TRBD1. The CDR3 sequence is 13 residues long. The germline V gene has CDR1 SQVTM and CDR2 ANQGSEA. Unmatched junction bases numbered 6, after V lost 8 bases and J lost 2 bases. The CDR3 region is CSTGDGGNQPQHF. The CDR3 region has the DNA TGCAGCACAGGGGACGGCGGCAATCAGCCCCAGCATTTT. Complete variable domain (other parts from reference TRBV29-1 and TRBJ1-5): SAVISQKPSRDICQRGTSLTIQCQVDSQVTMMFWYRQQPGQSLTLIATANQGSEATYESGFVIDKFPISRPNLTFSTLTVSNMSPEDSSIYLCSTGDGGNQPQHFGDGTRLSIL.

The rearrangement links TRBV11-2 to TRBJ1-1; no clear D gene. Germline CDR1 and CDR2: SGHAT and FQNNGV. The V and J ends lost 0 bases and 3 bases respectively, with 11 bases between them. The CDR3 contains 15 residues. For the CDR3, the DNA is TGTGCCAGCAGCTTAGATGGGGTCGGATACACTGAAGCTTTCTTT. It translates to CASSLDGVGYTEAFF.

This chain joins TRBV12-3 or TRBV12-4 and TRBJ1-2; D gene uncertain. Trimming took off 6 bases at V and 8 bases at J, with 13 bases between the two ends. This CDR3 spans 12 amino acids. The CDR3 loop is CASSPGFRGYTF. The CDR3 DNA follows: TGTGCCAGCAGCCCGGGGTTCCGAGGCTACACCTTC.

The chain has TRBV2 and TRBJ1-1; no firm D call. There are 16 residues in the CDR3. V dropped 11 bases and J dropped 1 base, with 23 bases sitting between them. The germline CDR1 and CDR2 sequences are SNHLY and FYNNEI. The CDR3 region is CAGTKQPALGNTEAFF. The CDR3 DNA reads as TGTGCCGGTACGAAACAGCCCGCGTTGGGGAACACTGAAGCTTTCTTT.

CDR3: CASSLDRAYEQYF. Here the CDR3 DNA reads TGTGCCAGTAGTTTGGACAGAGCCTACGAGCAGTACTTC. The rearrangement joins TRBV19 to TRBJ2-7; maybe TRBD1 (6 bases). V shed 5 bases and J shed 2 bases, with 10 bases lying between them. CDR1 is LNHDA and CDR2 is SQIVND in the germline V gene (reference sequence). The CDR3 consists of 13 residues.

The chain joins TRBV19 to TRBJ1-3, with D uncertain. The CDR3 length is 14 residues. Germline V gene sequence: CDR1 LNHDA, CDR2 SQIVND (reference sequence). V lost 3 bases to trimming and J lost 0 bases, with 6 bases between them. The CDR3 DNA reads as TGTGCCAGTAGTATTGATATCTCTGGAAACACCATATATTTT. This sequence encodes CASSIDISGNTIYF. The entire variable domain, with the rest obtained from reference TRBV19 and TRBJ1-3, is as follows: DGGITQSPKYLFRKEGQNVTLSCEQNLNHDAMYWYRQDPGQGLRLIYYSQIVNDFQKGDIAEGYSVSREKKESFPLTVTSAQKNPTAFYLCASSIDISGNTIYFGEGSWLTVV.

The chain joins TRBV19 to TRBJ1-2, with 7 positions matching TRBD1. V trimming: 4 bases; J trimming: 1 base; junction bases outside the gene matches: 6. Germline CDR1 LNHDA, CDR2 SQIVND (reference sequence). This CDR3 is 15 amino acids long. The CDR3 nucleotides read TGTGCCAGTAGTAGGGCACGGGACAGTAACTATGGCTACACCTTC. Its translation: CASSRARDSNYGYTF.

The genes are TRBV7-2 and TRBJ2-1; 7 positions agree with TRBD2. Germline CDR1 reads SGHTA; CDR2 reads FQGNSA. This CDR3 comprises 16 residues. Trimming took 11 bases from V and 0 from J; bases not matched to a gene: 13. CDR3 sequence: CAAALYGGNSYNEQFF. The CDR3, as DNA: TGTGCCGCAGCCCTATACGGGGGGAACTCCTACAATGAGCAGTTCTTC.

This rearrangement joins TRBV19 to TRBJ2-1, with D possibly being TRBD2 (6 bases). V lost 3 bases, J lost 4 bases, and 10 bases lay in between. Germline V gives CDR1 LNHDA, CDR2 SQIVND (reference sequence). The CDR3 has 14 amino acids. The CDR3 DNA reads as TGTGCCAGTAGTATTACGGCGGGATACAATGAGCAGTTCTTC. This encodes CASSITAGYNEQFF.

The rearrangement links TRBV18 to TRBJ2-7, with D perhaps matching TRBD1 (6 bases). Germline-derived CDR1 and CDR2 are KGHSH and LQKENI. CDR3 length: 14 amino acids. Trimming shortened V by 8 bases and J by 3 bases, and 17 bases separated the two germline ends. The CDR3 loop is CASDKTGINYEQYF. The CDR3 DNA sequence: TGTGCCAGCGACAAAACAGGGATAAACTACGAGCAGTACTTC.

The CDR3 spells CASSPRDRDSYEQYF. CDR3 bases: TGTGCCAGCAGTCCCCGGGACAGAGATTCCTACGAGCAGTACTTC. The chain uses TRBV28 and TRBJ2-7; TRBD1 agrees at 7 bases. The CDR3 length is 15 residues. The V and J ends lost 5 bases and 1 base, in that order; junction bases with no gene match: 8. Germline values: CDR1 MDHEN, CDR2 SYDVKM.

The J gene is TRBJ1-2, the V gene TRBV28; the match to TRBD1 covers 7 bases. Germline CDR1 is MDHEN and CDR2 is SYDVKM. V dropped 3 bases and J dropped 7; count of bases not matched to a gene: 8. The CDR3 has 14 amino acids. The DNA of the CDR3 is TGTGCCAGCAGTTTTGGGGACAGCCAACGTGGCTACACCTTC. Amino acid sequence: CASSFGDSQRGYTF.

This clone was detected once. The chain is built from TRBV27 and TRBJ1-5; the D is unclear. The ends were cut back, 5 bases at V and 0 bases at J, with 14 bases in the middle. The germline CDR1 and CDR2 sequences are MNHEY and SMNVEV (reference sequence). The CDR3 totals 16 residues. The CDR3 loop is CASSPSGWGSNQPQHF. CDR3 DNA: TGTGCCAGCAGTCCTTCGGGGTGGGGTAGCAATCAGCCCCAGCATTTT.

The genes are TRBV9 and TRBJ2-1, with D possibly called TRBD1 or TRBD2 (5 bases each). The CDR3 contains 17 residues. Germline V gives CDR1 SGDLS, CDR2 YYNGEE. V lost 6 bases, J lost 1 base, and 20 bases lay in between. In nucleotides, the CDR3 is TGTGCCAGCACCCAGGGAGACAGTTCCTTATCCTACAATGAGCAGTTCTTC. Its translation is CASTQGDSSLSYNEQFF.

This clone was seen more than once but under ten times. This chain joins TRBV10-1 and TRBJ2-5, with D perhaps matching TRBD2 (5 bases). This CDR3 is 15 amino acids long. The ends were cut back, 0 bases at V and 4 bases at J, with 12 bases in the middle. Germline CDR1 is WNHNN and CDR2 is SYGVQD (reference sequence). The DNA of the CDR3 is TGCGCCAGCAGTGAGTCTTTAGCGCTCGGAGAGACCCAGTACTTC. This translates into CASSESLALGETQYF.

The rearrangement joins TRBV5-4 to TRBJ1-1; the D is unclear. This CDR3 region has 14 residues. With 1 base removed from V and 5 bases from J, the gap between germline ends came to 12 bases. Germline assignment: CDR1 SGHNT and CDR2 YYREEE (reference sequence). The CDR3 sequence: CASSLQGGGTEAFF. For the CDR3, the DNA is TGTGCCAGCAGCTTGCAAGGAGGAGGGACTGAAGCTTTCTTT.

The rearrangement joins TRBV10-1 to TRBJ2-1; weak D call: TRBD1 (6 bases). Per the germline V gene, CDR1 is WNHNN and CDR2 is SYGVQD (reference sequence). Between the trimmed V and J ends, which lost 2 bases and 7 bases, there was a span of 21 bases. CDR3 size: 17 residues. The CDR3 protein is CASSERQGRGLGNEQFF. DNA of the CDR3: TGCGCCAGCAGTGAGCGTCAGGGGCGAGGTCTGGGAAATGAGCAGTTCTTC.

The chain joins TRBV29-1 to TRBJ2-7; D remains ambiguous. Germline loops: CDR1 SQVTM, CDR2 ANQGSEA. This CDR3 contains 11 residues. With 3 bases removed from V and 3 bases from J, the gap between germline ends came to 6 bases. In DNA form, the CDR3 reads TGCAGCGTTGACACCGGCTACGAGCAGTACTTC. Encoded protein: CSVDTGYEQYF.

J is TRBJ2-3 and V is TRBV9; D ambiguous. The CDR3 covers 14 residues. V lost 1 base and J 2 bases, leaving 8 bases between the germline ends. The germline V gene has CDR1 SGDLS and CDR2 YYNGEE. CDR3 sequence: CASSVLGITDTQYF. In DNA, the CDR3 is TGTGCCAGCAGCGTACTAGGGATCACAGATACGCAGTATTTT.

The gene calls are TRBV6-4 and TRBJ1-5; the D is unclear. The CDR3 is 13 residues long. Looked up from germline, CDR1 is MRHNA and CDR2 is SNTAGT. Trimming shortened V by 2 bases and J by 2 bases, and 4 bases separated the two germline ends. The DNA of the CDR3 is TGTGCCAGCAGTGACAGGGGCAATCAGCCCCAGCATTTT. It is translated as CASSDRGNQPQHF.

This rearrangement joins TRBV28 to TRBJ1-1; no firm D call. Germline values: CDR1 MDHEN, CDR2 SYDVKM. Trimming took off 5 bases at V and 1 base at J, with 11 bases between the two ends. The CDR3 contains 14 residues. CDR3 sequence reads: CASSPISENTEAFF. The CDR3 nucleotides read TGTGCCAGCAGTCCCATCAGTGAGAACACTGAAGCTTTCTTT.

The chain recombines TRBV9 with TRBJ2-3; 8 bases fit TRBD2. The V gene end was trimmed by 2 bases and the J gene end by 5 bases; junction bases not matched to a gene: 7. CDR1 and CDR2 (germline): SGDLS, YYNGEE. CDR3 length: 15 amino acids. CDR3 region: CASSVFGGVKDTQYF. CDR3 nucleotides: TGTGCCAGCAGCGTTTTCGGGGGGGTCAAAGATACGCAGTATTTT.